What follows describes a single TCR beta chain. The source of the sample is a study of cytomegalovirus exposure and HLA in healthy donors. The PCR made use of 60 Vbeta and 13 Jbeta primers. The data were produced by immunoSEQ multiplex PCR, yet TCRdb's version contains in-frame clones alone and is incomplete. The table has about 190,000 clones, around 80% seen once; the top ten hold approximately 1%. Germline CDR1 is SGHDN and CDR2 is FVKESK. CDR3 length equals 15 residues. V was clipped by 4 bases and J by 2 bases, with 14 bases between them. Input material: PBMCs. The TCR comes from a woman in her 40s in good health and CMV-seronegative. This sequence joins TRBV14 and TRBJ1-2; TRBD1 might be the D (6 bases). This chain's CDR3 is CASSLLSGGNYGYTF. The CDR3 DNA reads as TGTGCCAGCAGCCTACTCAGTGGGGGCAACTATGGCTACACCTTC.